A single sample is the source of the 32 T cell receptor beta chains below, sequenced in a study of regulatory T cells in long-lasting Graves disease. Sample time point: persistent/refractory GD, antithyroid drugs over 5 years with positive TRAb. PBMC-derived RNA was used for the TCR library. According to the study, TCR beta libraries were built with iRepertoire HTBI primers and CDR3-region Arm-PCR. TCRdb called the multiplex PCR reads again in MiXCR, with one record for every CDR3 protein. The sample consists of 700,000 or so distinct CDR3 sequences, roughly 30% of them appearing once. The specimen comprised peripheral blood mononuclear cells (PBMCs), sampled when the disease was refractory, from a patient treated with antithyroid drugs. The receptors were gathered from a female donor with Graves disease.

This rearrangement joins TRBV29-1 to TRBJ2-5; no definite D call. The CDR3 sequence is 12 residues long. V was clipped by 5 bases and J by 1 base, with 8 bases between them. Germline assignment: CDR1 SQVTM and CDR2 ANQGSEA. Written as DNA, the CDR3 is TGCAGCGTTTCTGACTCCCAAGAGACCCAGTACTTC. Encoded protein: CSVSDSQETQYF. Full variable domain (rest looked up from reference TRBV29-1 and TRBJ2-5): SAVISQKPSRDICQRGTSLTIQCQVDSQVTMMFWYRQQPGQSLTLIATANQGSEATYESGFVIDKFPISRPNLTFSTLTVSNMSPEDSSIYLCSVSDSQETQYFGPGTRLLVL.

The rearrangement joins TRBV5-1 to TRBJ2-2; 10 bases map to TRBD2. Per germline, CDR1 SGHRS and CDR2 YFSETQ. This CDR3 contains 17 residues. J was trimmed by 5 bases and V by 10 bases; bases with no gene match: 17. This CDR3 reads CAQLTASGRFGTGELFF. The DNA for the CDR3 is TGCGCCCAACTCACGGCTAGCGGGAGATTTGGGACCGGGGAGCTGTTTTTT.

This clonotype was picked up a small number of times. The genes are TRBV3-1 and TRBJ2-7; 9 nucleotides align to TRBD1. Germline V gives CDR1 LGHDT, CDR2 YNNKEL (reference sequence). This CDR3 spans 15 amino acids. J was trimmed by 3 bases and V by 6 bases; bases with no gene match: 9. CDR3 region: CASSVSGTGHYEQYF. The DNA for the CDR3 is TGTGCCAGCAGTGTATCCGGGACAGGGCACTACGAGCAGTACTTC.

This clonotype has just a few counts. This rearrangement joins TRBV29-1 to TRBJ1-5, with D tentatively TRBD1 (5 bases). The V end was cut by 4 bases, the J end by 4 bases, with 11 bases between. This CDR3 contains 13 residues. Germline V gives CDR1 SQVTM, CDR2 ANQGSEA. The CDR3 region has the DNA TGCAGCGTTGTGCAGGGCGCAAATCAGCCCCAGCATTTT. Protein sequence: CSVVQGANQPQHF.

This rearrangement joins TRBV20-1 to TRBJ2-7, with D tentatively TRBD1 or TRBD2 (5 bases each). The CDR3 totals 12 residues. CDR1 is DFQATT and CDR2 is SNEGSKA in the germline V gene (reference sequence). The V end was cut by 1 base, the J end by 7 bases, with 11 bases between. The CDR3, as DNA: TGCAGTGCTAGAGTGGGGACCGAGGAGCAGTACTTC. It is translated as CSARVGTEEQYF.

This clonotype has a handful of counts. The J gene is TRBJ1-2, the V gene TRBV29-1, with D perhaps TRBD1 (6 bases). V dropped 6 bases and J dropped 2 bases, with 13 bases sitting between them. Germline V gives CDR1 SQVTM, CDR2 ANQGSEA. The CDR3 length is 13 residues. The CDR3 protein is CSVRRQANYGYTF. The CDR3 coding sequence is TGCAGCGTCAGACGACAGGCGAACTATGGCTACACCTTC.

This clonotype was counted between two and nine times. The chain uses TRBV28 and TRBJ1-3; D may be TRBD1 (5 bases). The V and J ends lost 3 bases and 2 bases respectively, with 11 bases between them. Germline CDR1 MDHEN, CDR2 SYDVKM. The CDR3 sequence is 15 residues long. CDR3 sequence: CASSLQGLAGNTIYF. The CDR3 region has the DNA TGTGCCAGCAGTTTGCAGGGTCTCGCTGGAAACACCATATATTTT.

The chain recombines TRBV6-6 with TRBJ1-5; tentative D call: TRBD1 (6 bases). Per the germline V gene, CDR1 is MNHNY and CDR2 is SVGAGI (reference sequence). Trimming pared 0 bases from V and 0 bases from J, leaving 21 bases between. The CDR3 totals 20 residues. The CDR3 sequence is CASSYSMPTGIRNSNQPQHF. The CDR3 region has the DNA TGTGCCAGCAGTTACTCGATGCCGACAGGAATACGGAATAGCAATCAGCCCCAGCATTTT.

This clonotype was seen repeatedly, ten times or more. At one of its ends the junction is not consistent with the germline gene, which may arise from a read error. The chain carries TRBV11-2 and TRBJ2-7, with 13 bases matching TRBD2. The CDR3 runs to 14 residues. Germline CDR1 and CDR2: SGHAT and FQNNGV. The CDR3 DNA reads TGTGCCAGCAGCTCATACCCACTAGCGGGAGGGGTCTCCTTC. It encodes CASSSYPLAGGVSF.

CDR3 sequence: CASSRSGTSSYEQYF. The CDR3 nucleotides read TGTGCCAGCAGCAGATCCGGGACATCTTCCTACGAGCAGTACTTC. The chain is built from TRBV11-2 and TRBJ2-7; tentatively, D is TRBD1 (6 bases). In germline, CDR1 is SGHAT, CDR2 FQNNGV. The CDR3 sequence is 15 residues long. V dropped 5 bases and J dropped 1 base, with 15 bases sitting between them.

This clonotype was counted a few times. The genes are TRBV11-2 and TRBJ2-2; 7 nucleotides line up with TRBD2. Per germline, CDR1 SGHAT and CDR2 FQNNGV. V was clipped by 5 bases and J by 2 bases; unmatched bases: 11. This CDR3 spans 17 amino acids. This CDR3 reads CASSPRRLAVNTGELFF. The DNA of the CDR3 is TGTGCCAGCAGCCCGAGGCGGCTAGCGGTTAACACCGGGGAGCTGTTTTTT.

V is TRBV3-1 and J is TRBJ1-4, with TRBD1 matching 9 bases. The J segment lost 4 bases and the V segment lost 4 bases, leaving 7 bases of the junction unmatched. CDR3 length: 16 amino acids. From germline, CDR1 is LGHDT and CDR2 YNNKEL (reference sequence). The CDR3 region has the DNA TGTGCCAGCAGCCGAGCGACAGGGGGGTTTAATGAAAAACTGTTTTTT. It encodes CASSRATGGFNEKLFF.

The CDR3 nucleotides are TGTGCCACCCGATTCACGGACAGATTCAGCCATAACTATGGCTACACCTTC. This translates into CATRFTDRFSHNYGYTF. This chain links TRBV19 with TRBJ1-2, with D perhaps TRBD1 (6 bases). The germline CDR1 and CDR2 sequences are LNHDA and SQIVND (reference sequence). The length of the CDR3 is 17 residues. V was clipped by 10 bases and J by 1 base, with 25 bases between them.

The chain recombines TRBV20-1 with TRBJ2-4; D tentatively reads TRBD1 or TRBD2 (5 bases each). With 5 bases removed from V and 5 bases from J, the gap between germline ends came to 16 bases. Looked up from germline, CDR1 is DFQATT and CDR2 is SNEGSKA (reference sequence). This CDR3 spans 14 amino acids. Here the CDR3 reads CSAPGAGAENIQYF. CDR3 DNA sequence: TGCAGTGCTCCCGGAGCCGGGGCGGAAAACATTCAGTACTTC.

A few counts support this clonotype. This sequence joins TRBV29-1 and TRBJ1-1; D might be TRBD1 (5 bases). Germline CDR1 SQVTM, CDR2 ANQGSEA. V was trimmed by 4 bases and J by 5 bases, leaving 14 bases between them. The CDR3 is made up of 13 amino acids. CDR3 nucleotides: TGCAGCGTTGGTGTGGGGGGTCGGACTGAAGCTTTCTTT. Translating gives CSVGVGGRTEAFF.

This clonotype was observed a handful of times. This chain joins TRBV7-2 and TRBJ1-4; TRBD1 might be the D (5 bases). V was clipped by 1 base and J by 8 bases, with 17 bases between them. The CDR3 is 16 amino acids. Per germline, CDR1 SGHTA and CDR2 FQGNSA. The CDR3 DNA sequence: TGTGCCAGCAGCTTAGATGGGGCGCGCGTAAGCGAAAAACTGTTTTTT. It encodes CASSLDGARVSEKLFF.

This clonotype was counted only a few times. The chain uses TRBV5-1 and TRBJ2-7; tentatively, D is TRBD2 (5 bases). V lost 5 bases to trimming and J lost 6 bases, with 12 bases between them. CDR3 length: 12 amino acids. CDR1 SGHRS and CDR2 YFSETQ come from the germline V gene. This CDR3 is CASRDSAPEQYF. The CDR3 nucleotides read TGCGCCAGCAGGGACTCCGCGCCCGAGCAGTACTTC.

The J gene is TRBJ1-1, the V gene TRBV12-3 or TRBV12-4; D unresolved. The CDR3 sequence is 14 residues long. V was trimmed by 6 bases and J by 6 bases, leaving 17 bases between them. CDR3 residues: CASSPTRRLSEAFF. In DNA, the CDR3 is TGTGCCAGCAGCCCTACCCGGAGGCTATCTGAAGCTTTCTTT.

This clonotype was counted many times. The V call is TRBV11-2, the J call TRBJ2-7, with 10 positions matching TRBD2. V dropped 1 base and J dropped 3; count of bases not matched to a gene: 6. The germline gives CDR1 SGHAT, CDR2 FQNNGV. The CDR3 totals 16 residues. CDR3 in amino acids: CASSLVKTSGHYEQYF. The CDR3 DNA follows: TGTGCCAGCAGCTTAGTCAAGACTAGCGGGCACTACGAGCAGTACTTC.

This clonotype was seen only a few times. The chain joins TRBV20-1 to TRBJ2-5; D might be TRBD1 or TRBD2, each matching 6 bases. V lost 7 bases and J 2 bases, leaving 17 bases between the germline ends. The CDR3 has 14 amino acids. CDR1 is DFQATT, CDR2 SNEGSKA, per germline (reference sequence). The CDR3 DNA sequence: TGCAGTGTTGAAGACGGGGGCTATCAAGAGACCCAGTACTTC. It encodes CSVEDGGYQETQYF.

The chain couples TRBV6-1 to TRBJ2-7; D might be TRBD1 or TRBD2, each matching 6 bases. The CDR3 runs to 15 residues. Deletions cut 7 bases from V and 4 bases from J, with 20 bases between. CDR1 and CDR2 from the germline V gene are MNHNS and SASEGT. CDR3 sequence: CASKAELGGNYEQYF. The CDR3 DNA reads TGTGCCAGCAAGGCCGAACTGGGGGGCAATTACGAGCAGTACTTC.

In its sample, this clonotype was seen a few times. The V gene is TRBV18, the J gene TRBJ1-5; the D gene is possibly TRBD1 (5 bases). CDR3 length equals 13 residues. CDR1 is KGHSH and CDR2 is LQKENI in the germline V gene. V lost 3 bases to trimming and J lost 6 bases, with 9 bases between them. The CDR3 loop reads CASSPGRVQPQHF. The CDR3 bases are TGTGCCAGCTCACCCGGCAGGGTTCAGCCCCAGCATTTT.

The chain is built from TRBV6-1 and TRBJ1-1, with 12 bases that match TRBD1. V lost 6 bases and J lost 5; bases outside the gene matches: 4. The CDR3 loop spans 14 amino acids. The germline CDR1 and CDR2 sequences are MNHNS and SASEGT. The CDR3 protein is CASRGQGADTEAFF. CDR3 in DNA: TGTGCCAGCAGGGGACAGGGGGCGGATACTGAAGCTTTCTTT.

Remarks on this clonotype: The conserved phenylalanine or tryptophan is not found at the CDR3 terminus, so this likely reflects a read error. The rearrangement joins TRBV30 to TRBJ1-4; 7 bases map to TRBD1. Trimming removed 0 bases from V and 8 bases from J; junction bases left unmatched: 9. The CDR3 contains 15 residues. Germline CDR1 is GTSNPN and CDR2 is SVGIG (reference sequence). The CDR3 here is CAWSVPTGWEEKLFV. The CDR3, as DNA: TGTGCCTGGAGTGTACCGACAGGGTGGGAGGAAAAACTGTTTGTT.

A remark on this clonotype: A read error may explain this, as a much larger clone is one base away. The chain employs TRBV11-2 and TRBJ1-1, with a possible D match to TRBD1 (5 bases). The germline gives CDR1 SGHAT, CDR2 FQNNGV. This CDR3 has 15 residues. CDR3 in amino acids: CASSITGTVNTEALF. CDR3 coding DNA: TGTGCCAGCAGCATAACCGGGACGGTGAACACTGAAGCTCTCTTT.

This clonotype was picked up a small number of times. The chain has TRBV7-6 and TRBJ1-3; tentative D call: TRBD1 (5 bases). Germline-derived CDR1 and CDR2 are SGHVS and FNYEAQ. Trimming removed 3 bases at V and 0 bases at J, with 9 bases between. The CDR3 length is 15 residues. The CDR3 reads CASSFRADSGNTIYF. CDR3 nucleotides: TGTGCCAGCAGCTTCAGGGCAGACTCTGGAAACACCATATATTTT.

Ten or more counts support this clonotype. This sequence joins TRBV6-1 and TRBJ2-7; TRBD2 agrees at 7 bases. V gave up 7 bases and J gave up 0 bases; unmatched junction bases: 9. Germline-derived CDR1 and CDR2 are MNHNS and SASEGT. The CDR3 is 15 residues long. The CDR3 sequence: CASTDGRGSSYEQYF. CDR3 bases: TGTGCCAGCACCGACGGGCGGGGGAGCTCCTACGAGCAGTACTTC.

This clonotype was recorded a few times. The chain combines TRBV20-1 with TRBJ1-3, with D possibly matching TRBD1 (5 bases). This CDR3 has 16 residues. The germline V gene encodes CDR1 DFQATT and CDR2 SNEGSKA (reference sequence). V was trimmed by 5 bases and J by 0 bases, leaving 17 bases between them. The CDR3 sequence: CSAVPLTTASGNTIYF. The CDR3 DNA follows: TGCAGTGCTGTCCCCCTCACGACAGCCTCTGGAAACACCATATATTTT.

This clonotype turned up a few times. This chain uses TRBV20-1 with TRBJ2-7; the D is unclear. V gave up 5 bases and J gave up 0 bases, with 11 bases separating them. Germline CDR1 reads DFQATT; CDR2 reads SNEGSKA (reference sequence). This CDR3 region has 13 residues. DNA of the CDR3: TGCAGTGCTTGGGCCAGTTCCTCCTACGAGCAGTACTTC. Its protein is CSAWASSSYEQYF.

The genes are TRBV7-3 and TRBJ2-7; no clear D gene. Germline values: CDR1 SGHTA, CDR2 FQGTGA. The CDR3 sequence is 11 residues long. Trimming shortened V by 7 bases and J by 4 bases, and 8 bases separated the two germline ends. CDR3 in DNA: TGTGCCAGCATTGGGGTTTACGAGCAGTACTTC. Translating it yields CASIGVYEQYF.

The chain combines TRBV29-1 with TRBJ2-7; 13 bases agree with TRBD2. The V segment lost 6 bases and the J segment 1 base; nucleotides outside the gene matches: 6. CDR3 size: 15 residues. Germline loops: CDR1 SQVTM, CDR2 ANQGSEA. The CDR3: CSVLTSGRASYEQYF. CDR3 DNA sequence: TGCAGCGTGCTCACTAGCGGGAGGGCGTCCTACGAGCAGTACTTC.

This clonotype was recorded many times. The rearrangement links TRBV12-3 or TRBV12-4 to TRBJ1-2; weak D call: TRBD1 (6 bases). V was clipped by 6 bases and J by 8 bases, with 16 bases between them. This CDR3 has 13 amino acids. CDR3 sequence reads: CASRLQGKGGYTF. CDR3 bases: TGTGCCAGCAGACTACAGGGCAAGGGAGGCTACACCTTC.